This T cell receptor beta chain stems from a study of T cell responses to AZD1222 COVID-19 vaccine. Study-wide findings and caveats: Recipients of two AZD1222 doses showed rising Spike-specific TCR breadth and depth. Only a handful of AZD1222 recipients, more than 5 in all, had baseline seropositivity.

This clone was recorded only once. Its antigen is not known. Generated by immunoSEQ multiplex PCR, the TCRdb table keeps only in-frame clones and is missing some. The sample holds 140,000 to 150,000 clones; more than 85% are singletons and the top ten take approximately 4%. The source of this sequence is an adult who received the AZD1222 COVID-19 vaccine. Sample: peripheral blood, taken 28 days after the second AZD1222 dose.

This CDR3 reads CASSQDWGTAFF. In DNA, the CDR3 is TGCGCCAGCAGCCAAGATTGGGGTACGGCTTTCTTT. This chain uses TRBV4-3 with TRBJ1-1, with no clear D. Germline CDR1 and CDR2: LGHNA and YSLEER. This CDR3 comprises 12 residues. Trimming removed 0 bases from V and 11 bases from J, with 10 bases in between.